The rows below give T cell receptor beta chains drawn from one sample of a study of CD8+CD57+ T cells in acquired aplastic anemia. TCRdb itself ran the reads through MiXCR, one entry per CDR3 protein. The table lists about 180,000 distinct CDR3 sequences, roughly 43% of them singletons. The sample comprised sorted CD4+, CD8+, or CD8+CD57+ T cells (not recorded which) from PBMCs. These receptors all come from a human donor with aplastic anemia. Each CDR3 is given with its conserved first and last residue. Fields, in order: V gene, J gene, D gene, clone size, CDR3 protein, CDR3 DNA. D genes are given only for firm matches. Part of the rows lack a size; the others show once, few, many or a class for expanded clones.

V gene: TRBV20-1
J gene: TRBJ2-7
D gene: TRBD2
clone size: NA
CDR3 protein: CSARPPTSVGDEQYF
CDR3 DNA: TGCAGTGCTAGACCACCGACTAGCGTCGGGGACGAGCAGTACTTC

V gene: TRBV29-1
J gene: TRBJ1-3
D gene: TRBD1
clone size: NA
CDR3 protein: CSDPQGAGNTIYF
CDR3 DNA: TGCAGCGACCCGCAGGGGGCTGGAAACACCATATATTTT

V gene: TRBV19
J gene: TRBJ2-7
D gene: TRBD1
clone size: NA
CDR3 protein: CASSTRTGFEQYF
CDR3 DNA: TGTGCCAGTAGTACCAGGACAGGGTTCGAGCAGTACTTC

V gene: TRBV2
J gene: TRBJ1-4
D gene: TRBD1
clone size: NA
CDR3 protein: CASREETGNEKLFF
CDR3 DNA: TGTGCCAGCAGAGAGGAGACAGGGAATGAAAAACTGTTTTTT

V gene: TRBV7-2
J gene: TRBJ1-6
D gene: NA
clone size: NA
CDR3 protein: CASSLMGGGNSPLHF
CDR3 DNA: TGTGCCAGCAGCTTAATGGGGGGAGGTAATTCACCCCTCCACTTT

V gene: TRBV19
J gene: TRBJ2-1
D gene: TRBD2
clone size: many
CDR3 protein: CASTSGGTSGILPYNEQFF
CDR3 DNA: TGTGCCAGTACCTCTGGGGGGACTAGCGGTATCCTACCCTACAATGAGCAGTTCTTC

V gene: TRBV11-2
J gene: TRBJ2-5
D gene: NA
clone size: NA
CDR3 protein: CASRRQMETQYF
CDR3 DNA: TGTGCCAGCAGAAGACAGATGGAGACCCAGTACTTC

V gene: TRBV15
J gene: TRBJ2-1
D gene: NA
clone size: NA
CDR3 protein: CATSLGRDGNNEQFF
CDR3 DNA: TGTGCCACCAGCCTAGGCCGGGACGGAAACAATGAGCAGTTCTTC

V gene: TRBV12-3/TRBV12-4
J gene: TRBJ1-1
D gene: NA
clone size: NA
CDR3 protein: CAEGTEAFF
CDR3 DNA: TGTGCGGAGGGAACTGAAGCTTTCTTT

V gene: TRBV24-1
J gene: TRBJ2-1
D gene: TRBD2
clone size: NA
CDR3 protein: CATSDGGVSNEQFF
CDR3 DNA: TGTGCCACCAGTGATGGGGGGGTTTCAAATGAGCAGTTCTTC

V gene: TRBV2
J gene: TRBJ1-1
D gene: NA
clone size: NA
CDR3 protein: CASSGEGITEAFF
CDR3 DNA: TGTGCCAGCTCCGGCGAGGGAATCACTGAAGCTTTCTTT

V gene: TRBV2
J gene: TRBJ2-3
D gene: NA
clone size: many
CDR3 protein: CASSVQGGTDTQYF
CDR3 DNA: TGTGCCAGCAGTGTACAGGGCGGAACAGATACGCAGTATTTT

V gene: TRBV2
J gene: TRBJ2-7
D gene: TRBD2
clone size: NA
CDR3 protein: CASSSSGLAGGSSYEQYF
CDR3 DNA: TGTGCCAGCAGTTCCTCGGGACTAGCGGGGGGGAGCTCCTACGAGCAGTACTTC

V gene: TRBV10-3
J gene: TRBJ1-6
D gene: NA
clone size: NA
CDR3 protein: CAARGTPDSPLHF
CDR3 DNA: TGTGCCGCCCGGGGGACACCCGATTCACCCCTCCACTTT

V gene: TRBV19
J gene: TRBJ1-6
D gene: TRBD1
clone size: NA
CDR3 protein: CASSSSGTGDNSPLHF
CDR3 DNA: TGTGCCAGTAGTAGCTCCGGGACAGGGGATAATTCACCCCTCCACTTT

V gene: TRBV5-4
J gene: TRBJ1-5
D gene: NA
clone size: NA
CDR3 protein: CASSLACAGGIEGQPQHF
CDR3 DNA: TGTGCCAGCAGCTTGGCCTGCGCGGGGGGGATCGAAGGTCAGCCCCAGCATTTT

V gene: TRBV20-1
J gene: TRBJ2-1
D gene: NA
clone size: NA
CDR3 protein: CSAREREIEQFF
CDR3 DNA: TGCAGTGCTAGAGAACGGGAGATTGAGCAGTTCTTC

V gene: TRBV11-2
J gene: TRBJ2-7
D gene: NA
clone size: NA
CDR3 protein: CASSSRQFVSYEQYF
CDR3 DNA: TGTGCCAGCAGCTCACGACAGTTCGTCTCCTACGAGCAGTACTTC

V gene: TRBV7-3
J gene: TRBJ1-6
D gene: NA
clone size: NA
CDR3 protein: CASSPGAANSPLHF
CDR3 DNA: TGTGCCAGTTCTCCGGGGGCGGCAAATTCACCCCTCCACTTT

V gene: TRBV5-1
J gene: TRBJ2-1
D gene: TRBD1
clone size: many
CDR3 protein: CASSTGKNEQFF
CDR3 DNA: TGCGCCAGCTCGACAGGGAAGAATGAGCAGTTCTTC

V gene: TRBV6-2/TRBV6-3
J gene: TRBJ1-5
D gene: NA
clone size: NA
CDR3 protein: CASSFWRSGQPQHF
CDR3 DNA: TGTGCCAGCAGTTTTTGGAGGTCCGGTCAGCCCCAGCATTTT

V gene: TRBV10-3
J gene: TRBJ1-6
D gene: TRBD1
clone size: NA
CDR3 protein: CAISESRTGEFGTPLHF
CDR3 DNA: TGTGCCATCAGTGAGTCCCGGACAGGGGAGTTTGGGACACCCCTCCACTTT

V gene: TRBV6-1
J gene: TRBJ2-7
D gene: TRBD2
clone size: many
CDR3 protein: CASSSGGTTYEQYF
CDR3 DNA: TGTGCCAGCAGTTCGGGAGGGACCACCTACGAGCAGTACTTC

V gene: TRBV10-3
J gene: TRBJ2-5
D gene: NA
clone size: NA
CDR3 protein: CAISGTQETQYF
CDR3 DNA: TGTGCCATCAGTGGCACGCAAGAGACCCAGTACTTC

V gene: TRBV15
J gene: TRBJ2-1
D gene: TRBD2
clone size: few
CDR3 protein: CATSRTSGRPYNEQFF
CDR3 DNA: TGTGCCACCAGCAGGACTAGCGGGAGGCCCTACAATGAGCAGTTCTTC

V gene: TRBV19
J gene: TRBJ1-5
D gene: TRBD1
clone size: many
CDR3 protein: CASSMDRGAGNQPQHF
CDR3 DNA: TGTGCCAGTAGTATGGACAGGGGGGCTGGCAATCAGCCCCAGCATTTT

V gene: TRBV5-6
J gene: TRBJ1-5
D gene: TRBD1
clone size: NA
CDR3 protein: CASSSGQGVRQPQHF
CDR3 DNA: TGTGCCAGCAGCTCGGGACAGGGGGTGCGGCAGCCCCAGCATTTT

V gene: TRBV7-2
J gene: TRBJ2-7
D gene: TRBD1
clone size: many
CDR3 protein: CASSDGTGGEDLKYF
CDR3 DNA: TGTGCCAGCAGCGACGGGACAGGGGGTGAAGATTTGAAGTACTTC

V gene: TRBV10-3
J gene: TRBJ1-3
D gene: NA
clone size: NA
CDR3 protein: CAINRRPEDTIYF
CDR3 DNA: TGTGCCATCAACCGACGACCGGAGGACACCATATATTTT

V gene: TRBV5-1
J gene: TRBJ1-2
D gene: TRBD1
clone size: many
CDR3 protein: CASSSDRGHYGYTF
CDR3 DNA: TGCGCCAGCAGCAGTGACAGGGGGCACTATGGCTACACCTTC

V gene: TRBV29-1
J gene: TRBJ1-1
D gene: NA
clone size: NA
CDR3 protein: CSVGLLRNTEAFF
CDR3 DNA: TGCAGCGTTGGGCTCTTGCGAAACACTGAAGCTTTCTTT

V gene: TRBV19
J gene: TRBJ2-1
D gene: NA
clone size: NA
CDR3 protein: CASSKGFEQFF
CDR3 DNA: TGTGCCAGTAGTAAAGGATTTGAGCAGTTCTTC

V gene: TRBV5-1
J gene: TRBJ1-2
D gene: TRBD1
clone size: few
CDR3 protein: CASRPGQVGYGYTF
CDR3 DNA: TGCGCCAGCAGGCCGGGACAGGTGGGCTATGGCTACACCTTC

V gene: TRBV29-1
J gene: TRBJ2-3
D gene: TRBD1
clone size: many
CDR3 protein: CSGTGVSPDTQYF
CDR3 DNA: TGCAGCGGGACAGGGGTTTCCCCAGATACGCAGTATTTT

V gene: TRBV2
J gene: TRBJ1-3
D gene: TRBD1
clone size: many
CDR3 protein: CASRQGGPGNTIYF
CDR3 DNA: TGTGCCAGCAGACAGGGGGGGCCAGGAAACACCATATATTTT

V gene: TRBV5-4
J gene: TRBJ1-2
D gene: TRBD1
clone size: NA
CDR3 protein: CASSLQGRTYGYTF
CDR3 DNA: TGTGCCAGCAGCTTACAGGGGCGCACCTATGGCTACACCTTC

V gene: TRBV24-1
J gene: TRBJ2-5
D gene: NA
clone size: few
CDR3 protein: CATSDLVGGETQYF
CDR3 DNA: TGTGCCACCAGTGATTTAGTTGGGGGGGAGACCCAGTACTTC

V gene: TRBV19
J gene: TRBJ1-1
D gene: NA
clone size: many
CDR3 protein: CASNGWGINHTEAFF
CDR3 DNA: TGTGCCAGTAATGGATGGGGGATCAATCACACTGAAGCTTTCTTT

V gene: TRBV14
J gene: TRBJ2-1
D gene: TRBD2
clone size: NA
CDR3 protein: CASSPSGGAGNGQFF
CDR3 DNA: TGTGCCAGCAGCCCCAGCGGGGGGGCGGGCAATGGGCAGTTCTTC

V gene: TRBV7-6
J gene: TRBJ2-7
D gene: TRBD2
clone size: NA
CDR3 protein: CASRSGTSEAYEQYF
CDR3 DNA: TGTGCCAGCAGGTCCGGGACTAGCGAGGCCTACGAGCAGTACTTC